One and the same sample provided the 26 T cell receptor beta chains below, sequenced in a study of blood T cell repertoires in COVID-19. Data came from immunoSEQ multiplex PCR; TCRdb stores just in-frame clones and leaves some out. This table has 300,000 to 350,000 clones, roughly 88% appearing once. What was sequenced was PBMCs or T cells enriched from blood (not recorded which). These receptor sequences come from a man in his thirties or forties who had recovered from COVID-19.

This clone has more than one count but fewer than ten. The V gene is TRBV5-1, the J gene TRBJ1-2, with 8 positions matching TRBD1. This CDR3 comprises 15 residues. CDR1 and CDR2 (germline): SGHRS, YFSETQ. V was pared by 0 bases and J by 14 bases, with 15 bases of the junction left unmatched. CDR3 residues: CASSLANTGTGSGTF. Written as DNA, the CDR3 is TGCGCCAGCAGCTTGGCCAATACCGGGACAGGATCGGGAACCTTC.

This sequence joins TRBV4-1 and TRBJ1-3; tentatively, D is TRBD1 (5 bases). Per germline, CDR1 MGHRA and CDR2 YSYEKL. This CDR3 contains 16 residues. Trimming shortened V by 4 bases and J by 0 bases, and 13 bases separated the two germline ends. The CDR3 spells CASSPFGGGSGNTIYF. The CDR3 bases are TGCGCCAGCAGCCCCTTTGGGGGGGGCTCTGGAAACACCATATATTTT.

Only one count was recorded for this clone. This chain connects TRBV21-1 to TRBJ1-5; whether TRBD1, the table's D call, matches the DNA was not checked. TRBV21-1 is shown as a pseudogene. This CDR3 contains 14 residues. In DNA, the CDR3 is TGTGCCAGCAGCAAAGCGACAGGTCTAGGGCCCCAGCATTTT. Its translation: CASSKATGLGPQHF.

This clone was seen just once. The chain employs TRBV6-5 and TRBJ1-6, with 7 nucleotides matching TRBD1. Germline lookup yields CDR1 MNHEY and CDR2 SVGAGI. V shed 2 bases, J shed 8 bases, and the junction held 0 bases outside the gene matches. The CDR3 runs 13 residues. In DNA, the CDR3 is TGTGCCAGCAGTTACCAGGGGGATTCACCCCTCCACTTT. Protein: CASSYQGDSPLHF.

This rearrangement joins TRBV12-3 or TRBV12-4 to TRBJ1-2; possibly TRBD1 for D (6 bases). The CDR3 has 13 amino acids. Trimming took 6 bases from V and 4 from J, leaving 12 bases between them. Written as DNA, the CDR3 is TGTGCCAGCAGCCCAGGGGATTTCTATGGCTACACCTTC. Translated: CASSPGDFYGYTF.

The rearrangement joins TRBV7-3 to TRBJ2-1; tentative D call: TRBD1 (6 bases). Trimming left V 2 bases short and J 5 bases short, with 13 bases between. Germline values: CDR1 SGHTA, CDR2 FQGTGA. The CDR3 contains 15 residues. The CDR3, as DNA: TGTGCCAGCAGCTTAGGGGCAGGGGTCCACAATGAGCAGTTCTTC. Translation: CASSLGAGVHNEQFF.

This clone was seen just once. J is TRBJ1-1 and V is TRBV6-2 or TRBV6-3, with D maybe TRBD1 (6 bases). Germline V gives CDR1 MNHEY, CDR2 SVGEGT. The V gene lost 1 base and the J gene lost 3 bases, with 18 bases spanning the gap. There are 17 residues in the CDR3. DNA for the CDR3: TGTGCCAGCAGTTACTGGGGGCATGCCGTATCGGACACTGAAGCTTTCTTT. Protein sequence: CASSYWGHAVSDTEAFF.

The chain recombines TRBV14 with TRBJ1-4; D call uncertain. In germline, CDR1 is SGHDN, CDR2 FVKESK. The CDR3 is 15 residues long. V was cut by 2 bases and J by 7 bases, with 14 bases left in between. The CDR3 nucleotides read TGTGCCAGCAGCCAAAACCTGAAGGGAGGTGAAAAACTGTTTTTT. The encoded protein is CASSQNLKGGEKLFF.

The chain has TRBV7-2 and TRBJ1-1; no clear D gene. Germline V gene data show CDR1 as SGHTA and CDR2 as FQGNSA. Trimming shortened V by 4 bases and J by 4 bases, and 10 bases separated the two germline ends. The CDR3 loop spans 13 amino acids. Here the CDR3 reads CASSSQSGTEAFF. CDR3 DNA: TGTGCCAGCAGCTCCCAATCCGGCACTGAAGCTTTCTTT.

The V gene is TRBV30, the J gene TRBJ1-1; D remains unclear. Trimming pared 1 base from V and 0 bases from J, leaving 6 bases between. Germline V gene data show CDR1 as GTSNPN and CDR2 as SVGIG (reference sequence). CDR3 size: 13 residues. CDR3 protein: CAWSDGVNTEAFF. CDR3 nucleotides: TGTGCCTGGAGTGATGGAGTGAACACTGAAGCTTTCTTT. The complete variable domain, with remaining parts taken from reference TRBV30 and TRBJ1-1, reads SQTIHQWPATLVQPVGSPLSLECTVEGTSNPNLYWYRQAAGRGLQLLFYSVGIGQISSEVPQNLSASRPQDRQFILSSKKLLLSDSGFYLCAWSDGVNTEAFFGQGTRLTVV.

This clone was detected only once. The chain combines TRBV9 with TRBJ1-3; D is unclear. There are 17 residues in the CDR3. V lost 2 bases to trimming and J lost 0 bases, with 15 bases between them. Looked up from germline, CDR1 is SGDLS and CDR2 is YYNGEE. The CDR3: CASSVSPTESSGNTIYF. Here the CDR3 DNA reads TGTGCCAGCAGCGTTAGTCCCACGGAGAGCTCTGGAAACACCATATATTTT.

J is TRBJ1-6 and V is TRBV18; TRBD1 matches 7 bases. The J segment lost 12 bases and the V segment lost 2 bases, leaving 7 bases of the junction unmatched. CDR1 and CDR2 from the germline V gene are KGHSH and LQKENI. The CDR3 is 14 amino acids. In DNA, the CDR3 is TGTGCCAGCTCACCAGGGGACAGAGTGAAACCCCTCCACTTT. Its protein product is CASSPGDRVKPLHF.

The genes are TRBV6-5 and TRBJ2-5; 10 bases match TRBD1. This CDR3 spans 15 amino acids. Per germline, CDR1 MNHEY and CDR2 SVGAGI. V trimming: 4 bases; J trimming: 5 bases; junction bases outside the gene matches: 7. In nucleotides, the CDR3 is TGTGCCAGCAGTTCTCCGGGACAGGGGAAGGAGACCCAGTACTTC. Its translation: CASSSPGQGKETQYF.

The CDR3 bases are TGTGCCAGCAGTTACTCCGGGACTAGCGCCACAGATACGCAGTATTTT. Residues: CASSYSGTSATDTQYF. This chain uses TRBV6-5 with TRBJ2-3; 10 nucleotides line up with TRBD2. The V gene's germline CDR1 is MNHEY and CDR2 SVGAGI. V gave up 0 bases and J gave up 2 bases; unmatched junction bases: 2. The CDR3 sequence is 16 residues long.

The J gene is TRBJ1-4, the V gene TRBV7-2; D is ambiguous. The V gene's germline CDR1 is SGHTA and CDR2 FQGNSA. Trimming cost V 1 base and J 10 bases, with 7 bases left between them. The CDR3 consists of 12 residues. In nucleotides, the CDR3 is TGTGCCAGCAGCTTAGGTTCAGGAAAACTGTTTTTT. Its protein is CASSLGSGKLFF.

This chain joins TRBV3-1 (or the pseudogene TRBV3-2) and TRBJ1-1; 7 positions agree with TRBD1. With 8 bases clipped from V and 1 base from J, the junction kept 4 bases outside the gene matches. CDR3 length equals 13 residues. Germline values: CDR1 LGHDT, CDR2 YNNKEL (reference sequence). Here the CDR3 reads CASAPGGNTEAFF. Written as DNA, the CDR3 is TGTGCCAGCGCTCCAGGGGGGAACACTGAAGCTTTCTTT.

The rearrangement uses TRBV7-2 and TRBJ2-1, with a tentative D call TRBD1 (6 bases). The CDR3 spans 15 residues. The germline V and J ends were trimmed by 6 bases and 1 base, with 13 bases remaining between them. Germline V gives CDR1 SGHTA, CDR2 FQGNSA. CDR3 coding DNA: TGTGCCAGCAGTAAGACAGGTCAATCCTACAATGAGCAGTTCTTC. Its translation is CASSKTGQSYNEQFF.

The chain has TRBV18 and TRBJ2-7, with 11 positions matching TRBD2. Germline-derived CDR1 and CDR2 are KGHSH and LQKENI. V shed 2 bases and J 3 bases; nucleotides not matched to a gene: 0. This CDR3 spans 14 amino acids. CDR3 nucleotide sequence: TGTGCCAGCTCACCAGGGACTAGCGGCTACGAGCAGTACTTC. Protein: CASSPGTSGYEQYF.

The rearrangement links TRBV6-5 to TRBJ1-5; TRBD1 matches at 7 bases. This CDR3 has 15 amino acids. CDR1 and CDR2 from the germline V gene are MNHEY and SVGAGI. J was trimmed by 5 bases and V by 6 bases; bases with no gene match: 10. The CDR3 region is CASSRSGGQYQPQHF. The DNA for the CDR3 is TGTGCCAGCAGCCGAAGCGGGGGACAGTATCAGCCCCAGCATTTT.

The chain has TRBV5-5 and TRBJ2-1; a weak D match, TRBD1 (6 bases). V dropped 4 bases and J dropped 1 base, with 12 bases sitting between them. Germline values: CDR1 SGHKS, CDR2 YYEKEE (reference sequence). This CDR3 comprises 15 residues. The CDR3 is CASSVGHISYNEQFF. The CDR3 DNA reads as TGTGCCAGCAGCGTGGGACACATATCCTACAATGAGCAGTTCTTC.

The rearrangement links TRBV27 to TRBJ1-5; D unclear. Germline V gives CDR1 MNHEY, CDR2 SMNVEV (reference sequence). The CDR3 loop spans 13 amino acids. V lost 1 base to trimming and J lost 7 bases, with 8 bases between them. The DNA of the CDR3 is TGTGCCAGCAGTTTATACCCGAGGCAGCCCCAGCATTTT. This encodes CASSLYPRQPQHF.

The chain employs TRBV23-1 and TRBJ2-6, with D maybe TRBD2 (5 bases). TRBV23-1 qualifies as an ORF whose function is uncertain. This CDR3 is 17 amino acids long. The V gene lost 7 bases and the J gene lost 4 bases, with 20 bases spanning the gap. The CDR3, as DNA: TGCGCCAGCAACCACCGGGAAGGGATGACCGGGGCCAACGTCCTGACTTTC. Translating gives CASNHREGMTGANVLTF.

The chain is built from TRBV7-3 and TRBJ2-3, with D perhaps matching TRBD1 (5 bases). V was pared by 1 base and J by 5 bases, with 16 bases between. Germline V gives CDR1 SGHTA, CDR2 FQGTGA. This CDR3 contains 16 residues. The CDR3, as DNA: TGTGCCAGCAGCTTAAATTCAGTTGGGGCCGTAGATACGCAGTATTTT. Protein product: CASSLNSVGAVDTQYF.

The chain links TRBV5-6 to TRBJ1-4; D remains ambiguous. The CDR3 length is 14 residues. Germline V gene data show CDR1 as SGHDT and CDR2 as YYEEEE. V dropped 4 bases and J dropped 5 bases, with 12 bases sitting between them. CDR3 sequence reads: CASSESGRNEKLFF. CDR3 DNA: TGTGCCAGCAGCGAATCGGGGAGGAATGAAAAACTGTTTTTT.

V is TRBV5-1 and J is TRBJ1-4, with 8 positions matching TRBD1. The V segment lost 4 bases and the J segment 4 bases; nucleotides outside the gene matches: 9. Germline CDR1 SGHRS, CDR2 YFSETQ. This CDR3 comprises 16 residues. CDR3 region: CASSRTTTGDNEKLFF. The CDR3 DNA reads as TGCGCCAGCAGCCGGACCACGACAGGGGATAATGAAAAACTGTTTTTT.

Only one count was recorded for this clone. V is TRBV7-9 and J is TRBJ2-3; TRBD2 matches at 8 bases. V was clipped by 3 bases and J by 0 bases; unmatched bases: 5. Germline lookup yields CDR1 SEHNR and CDR2 FQNEAQ (reference sequence). CDR3 length equals 16 residues. The CDR3 reads CASSFPAGGSTDTQYF. The CDR3 coding sequence is TGTGCCAGCAGCTTTCCGGCGGGGGGTAGCACAGATACGCAGTATTTT.